Presented here are 20 T cell receptor beta chains from one specimen sequenced in a study of Ad26.COV2.S vaccination and SARS-CoV-2 variants. The treatment here: roughly 18 received Ad26.COV2.S at low or high dose, single or two shots; several received placebo; per-sample allocation not given. At day 63 after the first vaccine or placebo injection, samples were drawn. Profiling relied on immunoSEQ multiplex PCR, and the TCRdb table lists in-frame clones only, not all of them. The data contain 200,000 to 300,000 clones, 85% to 90% of them seen just once; the ten biggest clones take up roughly 10%. The starting material was peripheral blood, obtained in a trial of Ad26.COV2.S vaccine versus placebo. Receptor source: a person aged 18-60 years who received the Ad26.COV2.S COVID-19 vaccine or a placebo.

This chain connects TRBV25-1 to TRBJ2-1; possibly TRBD2 for D (6 bases). The CDR3 has 14 amino acids. Per the germline V gene, CDR1 is MGHDK and CDR2 is SYGVNS. V was cut by 7 bases and J by 5 bases, with 15 bases left in between. The CDR3 loop reads CASIDAGKNNEQFF. For the CDR3, the DNA is TGTGCCAGCATAGATGCGGGAAAGAACAATGAGCAGTTCTTC.

This sequence joins TRBV27 and TRBJ2-1; 7 bases are shared with TRBD2. CDR3 size: 14 residues. V dropped 5 bases and J dropped 8; count of bases not matched to a gene: 9. Germline V gene lookup returns CDR1 MNHEY and CDR2 SMNVEV (reference sequence). CDR3 DNA sequence: TGTGCCAGCAGTCCCCGACTAGCAGGCTATGAGCAGTTCTTC. Protein product: CASSPRLAGYEQFF.

The chain combines TRBV6-5 with TRBJ2-1, with 7 nucleotides matching TRBD2. This CDR3 is built from 16 residues. With V trimmed by 4 bases and J by 4 bases, 10 bases remained unmatched. The germline V gene has CDR1 MNHEY and CDR2 SVGAGI. The CDR3 DNA reads as TGTGCCAGCAGTTCGGGACTACCGACGTCATACAATGAGCAGTTCTTC. It encodes CASSSGLPTSYNEQFF.

The genes are TRBV6-2 or TRBV6-3 and TRBJ2-1, with D tentatively TRBD1 (5 bases). The CDR3 is 17 residues long. The germline gives CDR1 MNHEY, CDR2 SVGEGT. Trimming took 2 bases from V and 6 from J, leaving 20 bases between them. CDR3 region: CASSYPVGRSGANEQFF. CDR3 sequence (DNA): TGTGCCAGCAGTTACCCCGTCGGCCGTTCTGGGGCCAATGAGCAGTTCTTC.

The chain recombines TRBV6-5 with TRBJ2-1; 7 nucleotides line up with TRBD2. V was pared by 2 bases and J by 7 bases, with 11 bases of the junction left unmatched. The length of the CDR3 is 16 residues. Germline V gene sequence: CDR1 MNHEY, CDR2 SVGAGI. The CDR3 is CASSYTAGVGKNEQFF. In nucleotides, the CDR3 is TGTGCCAGCAGTTACACCGCGGGAGTGGGAAAAAATGAGCAGTTCTTC.

The chain combines TRBV7-2 with TRBJ1-2; 7 nucleotides align to TRBD1. The CDR3 contains 16 residues. The junction had 12 bases not matched to a gene; V was cut back by 1 base and J by 7 bases. Germline V lookup: CDR1 SGHTA, CDR2 FQGNSA. CDR3 protein: CASSLVPPAGGAGYTF. CDR3 sequence (DNA): TGTGCCAGCAGCTTAGTTCCCCCAGCAGGGGGAGCTGGCTACACCTTC.

This chain joins TRBV5-1 and TRBJ1-4, with TRBD1 as a possible D gene (5 bases). Germline-derived CDR1 and CDR2 are SGHRS and YFSETQ. The CDR3 contains 15 residues. Between the trimmed V and J ends, which lost 0 bases and 1 base, there was a span of 7 bases. This chain's CDR3 is CASSLVGVTNEKLFF. The CDR3 coding sequence is TGCGCCAGCAGCTTGGTGGGGGTAACTAATGAAAAACTGTTTTTT.

This chain links TRBV4-2 with TRBJ1-1, with D possibly matching TRBD1 (5 bases). The CDR3 runs 16 residues. CDR1 is LGHNA, CDR2 YNFKEQ, per germline. The germline V and J ends were trimmed by 2 bases and 0 bases, with 13 bases remaining between them. CDR3 sequence (DNA): TGTGCCAGCAGCCAAAGACAGAGATTCATGAACACTGAAGCTTTCTTT. Protein: CASSQRQRFMNTEAFF.

The chain has TRBV27 and TRBJ1-1; D remains unclear. Per the germline V gene, CDR1 is MNHEY and CDR2 is SMNVEV (reference sequence). V shed 5 bases and J shed 0 bases, with 7 bases lying between them. The CDR3 sequence is 13 residues long. CDR3 loop: CASSGVMNTEAFF. In DNA form, the CDR3 reads TGTGCCAGCAGTGGGGTAATGAACACTGAAGCTTTCTTT.

The chain links TRBV11-3 to TRBJ2-1, with D unclear. This CDR3 has 14 amino acids. Germline-derived CDR1 and CDR2 are SGHNT and YENEEA. V was pared by 0 bases and J by 7 bases, with 10 bases between. The CDR3 reads CASSLDRLGNEQFF. Written as DNA, the CDR3 is TGTGCCAGCAGCTTAGACAGGCTTGGGAATGAGCAGTTCTTC.

The chain recombines TRBV28 with TRBJ1-3, with a tentative D call TRBD1 (6 bases). The ends were cut back, 4 bases at V and 4 bases at J, with 11 bases in the middle. The length of the CDR3 is 14 residues. The germline V gene has CDR1 MDHEN and CDR2 SYDVKM. The CDR3 loop reads CASSYRVDGNTIYF. CDR3 DNA: TGTGCCAGCAGTTACAGGGTCGACGGAAACACCATATATTTT.

The chain has TRBV2 and TRBJ2-3; D unclear. The CDR3 is made up of 14 amino acids. V lost 7 bases and J 1 base, leaving 12 bases between the germline ends. Looked up from germline, CDR1 is SNHLY and CDR2 is FYNNEI. Here the CDR3 DNA reads TGTGCCAGCACCCCTGTAGTTCGCACAGATACGCAGTATTTT. It specifies CASTPVVRTDTQYF.

The chain has TRBV10-3 and TRBJ2-1, with D possibly being TRBD1 (6 bases). The germline V and J ends were trimmed by 0 bases and 6 bases, with 12 bases remaining between them. This CDR3 is built from 15 residues. In germline, CDR1 is ENHRY, CDR2 SYGVKD. The CDR3 here is CAISESRTAPNEQFF. CDR3 sequence (DNA): TGTGCCATCAGTGAGTCGCGGACAGCCCCCAATGAGCAGTTCTTC.

The DNA for the CDR3 is TGTGCCAGTAGTGCAGGACCAGGGGCCTACGAGCAGTACTTC. Translating gives CASSAGPGAYEQYF. This rearrangement joins TRBV19 to TRBJ2-7, with TRBD1 as a possible D gene (6 bases). Germline CDR1 is LNHDA and CDR2 is SQIVND (reference sequence). This CDR3 has 14 amino acids. Trimming shortened V by 5 bases and J by 2 bases, and 13 bases separated the two germline ends.

The chain links TRBV28 to TRBJ2-4; 9 bases map to TRBD1. This CDR3 is built from 15 residues. Trimming took 4 bases from V and 6 from J; bases not matched to a gene: 7. CDR1 is MDHEN, CDR2 SYDVKM, per germline. The CDR3, as DNA: TGTGCCAGCAGTTCCGTCACAGGGGGCGGAAACATTCAGTACTTC. Translation gives CASSSVTGGGNIQYF.

V and J are TRBV7-9 and TRBJ2-7; unclear D gene. CDR1 and CDR2 (germline): SEHNR, FQNEAQ (reference sequence). Trimming removed 1 base at V and 0 bases at J, with 10 bases between. The CDR3 loop spans 15 amino acids. The CDR3 nucleotides read TGTGCCAGCAGCTTAGTGACCGGGCCCTCCTACGAGCAGTACTTC. Translating it yields CASSLVTGPSYEQYF. Using reference TRBV7-9 and TRBJ2-7 for the parts outside the CDR3, the full variable domain is DTGVSQNPRHKITKRGQNVTFRCDPISEHNRLYWYRQTLGQGPEFLTYFQNEAQLEKSRLLSDRFSAERPKGSFSTLEIQRTEQGDSAMYLCASSLVTGPSYEQYFGPGTRLTVT.

This clone was detected only a few times. The genes are TRBV6-5 and TRBJ1-2; the match to TRBD1 covers 7 bases. Germline values: CDR1 MNHEY, CDR2 SVGAGI. V dropped 4 bases and J dropped 7; count of bases not matched to a gene: 15. CDR3 size: 16 residues. The CDR3 sequence: CASSSGTVLAFGGYTF. In DNA form, the CDR3 reads TGTGCCAGCAGTTCCGGGACAGTTCTTGCCTTTGGTGGCTACACCTTC.

This chain connects TRBV27 to TRBJ2-7; no definite D call. Trimming took off 10 bases at V and 3 bases at J, with 10 bases between the two ends. Germline lookup yields CDR1 MNHEY and CDR2 SMNVEV (reference sequence). CDR3 length: 11 residues. The CDR3 spells CATSANYEQYF. Here the CDR3 DNA reads TGTGCCACTTCAGCTAACTACGAGCAGTACTTC.

This CDR3 reads CASSNGGQGATGELFF. The CDR3 DNA sequence: TGTGCCAGCAGCAACGGGGGGCAGGGGGCGACCGGGGAGCTGTTTTTT. V gene TRBV5-4 combines with J gene TRBJ2-2; the D gene is possibly TRBD1 (8 bases). The CDR3 is made up of 16 amino acids. Germline lookup yields CDR1 SGHNT and CDR2 YYREEE (reference sequence). V was trimmed by 4 bases and J by 5 bases, leaving 18 bases between them. The whole variable domain, filled in from reference TRBV5-4 and TRBJ2-2, reads ETGVTQSPTHLIKTRGQQVTLRCSSQSGHNTVSWYQQALGQGPQFIFQYYREEENGRGNFPPRFSGLQFPNYSSELNVNALELDDSALYLCASSNGGQGATGELFFGEGSRLTVL.

Here the CDR3 DNA reads TGCAGCGCTTACGGGATAGCCTACGAGCAGTACTTC. Amino acid sequence: CSAYGIAYEQYF. V gene TRBV29-1 combines with J gene TRBJ2-7; perhaps TRBD2 as D (5 bases). The CDR3 length is 12 residues. Per germline, CDR1 SQVTM and CDR2 ANQGSEA. V gave up 7 bases and J gave up 2 bases, with 12 bases separating them.